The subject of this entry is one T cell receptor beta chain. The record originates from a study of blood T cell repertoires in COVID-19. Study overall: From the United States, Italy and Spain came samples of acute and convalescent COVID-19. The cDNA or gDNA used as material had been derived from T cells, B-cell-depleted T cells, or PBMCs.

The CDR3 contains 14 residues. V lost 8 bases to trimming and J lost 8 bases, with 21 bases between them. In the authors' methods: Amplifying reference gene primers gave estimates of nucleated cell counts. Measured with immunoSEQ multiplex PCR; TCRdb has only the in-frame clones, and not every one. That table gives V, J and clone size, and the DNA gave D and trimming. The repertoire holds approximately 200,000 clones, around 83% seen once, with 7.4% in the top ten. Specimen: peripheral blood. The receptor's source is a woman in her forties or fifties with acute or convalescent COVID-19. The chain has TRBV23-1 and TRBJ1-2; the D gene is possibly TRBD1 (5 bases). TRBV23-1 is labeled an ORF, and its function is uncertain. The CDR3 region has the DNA TGCGCCAGCGCGCGACCCTCAGGGTCCAGGGGCTACACCTTC. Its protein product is CASARPSGSRGYTF.